This T cell receptor beta chain was identified during a study of Tregs in tolerant kidney transplant recipients (dated by TCRdb to between 2019 and 2020). Notes on the research overall: The transplants used related donors along with nonmyeloablative bone marrow transplantation, and in the human trials mixed chimerism was transient. The study used TCRbeta sequencing to identify donor-specific regulatory T cells before combined kidney and bone marrow transplantation, then tracked those cells after transplant.

The CDR3 spans 16 residues, from the cysteine through the phenylalanine. Here the CDR3 DNA is all that survives: 48 bases in frame from base 1. V is clipped by 6 bases and J by 0 bases, and the sequence between their germline boundaries is 12 bases long. CDR1 and CDR2 (SNHLY, FYNNEI) derive from the germline V gene. The investigation overall reported the following: In tolerant patients, the expansion of donor-specific Tregs was greater than global Treg expansion, suggesting that the expansion was antigen-driven rather than nonspecific. The study was limited by small patient numbers, and the findings need validation in larger populations and under other immunosuppression protocols. Biological reproducibility was not directly addressed, though technical replication error appeared minimal. For some patients the PCR primers changed over time, which made it impossible to compare the samples from those patients at the nucleotide level. Expanding Tregs with activated donor B cells appeared to identify the most biologically relevant and donor-specific TCRbeta repertoire.

Points on this clone: Its recognized antigen is unknown. No per-base quality is available; no much larger clone lies one base away.

For TCRbeta CDR3 sequencing, genomic DNA from the sorted cells was extracted using the QIAGEN DNeasy Blood and Tissue Kit. Through immunoSEQ, high-throughput TCRbeta CDR3 sequencing was done commercially, including PCR amplification with internal controls and bias correction. Processing in the source paper ran as follows. A unique productive TCRbeta sequence was defined by the CDR3 nucleotide sequence when primers matched, and otherwise by the CDR3 amino acid sequence together with the Vbeta and Jbeta genes. Sorting error was corrected by removing sequences shared between sorted populations at a frequency ratio of 2:1 or less, and the remaining shared sequences were assigned to the higher population. Sequences were defined as donor-reactive when expanded at least 5-fold in CFSE-low cells versus unstimulated cells and present at a frequency of at least 0.01% in CFSE-low cells. Repertoire divergence was quantified by Jensen-Shannon divergence using the top 100 TCRbeta sequences ranked by frequency. For samples with multiple sequencing runs, sorting error was corrected separately for each run before the runs were pooled. Imported from immuneACCESS, the table was reduced by TCRdb to in-frame sequences with V and J called. These copies leave out some clones; in studies compared against another copy, an unresolved V gene accounts for under half, and the cause of the remainder is not known. Clone size and V and J calls were adopted from that table, with D and trimming inferred from the DNA. A total of more than 60,000 clones appear in this sample, roughly 98% of them only once. The top ten clonotypes cover around 0.58% of the sample.

In the paper's terms, the time point label means: blood sample drawn before combined kidney and bone marrow transplant. Thawed PBMCs were FACS-sorted into unstimulated Tregs (CD4+CD25+CD127-), CD4+ non-Tregs (CD4+CD25-), CD4 cells and CD8 cells. Patients were a few combined kidney and bone marrow transplant recipients from the ITN036ST trial, and only these trial subjects had samples available. Healthy control blood was processed to PBMCs with a Ficoll density gradient and then cryopreserved, whereas patient PBMCs were collected both before and after transplant. The TCR sequence derives from a human donor who received a combined kidney and bone marrow transplant. The specimen comprised CD4+ T cells from blood, sampled before the transplant. The rearranged segments are TRBV2 and TRBJ2-6; perhaps TRBD2 is the D gene, with 6 bases matching. The CDR3 here reads CASSSRESSGANVLTF. The DNA reads as follows: TGTGCCAGCAGCTCACGGGAGTCCTCTGGGGCCAACGTCCTGACTTTC. The full variable domain, with segments outside the CDR3 supplied by the reference TRBV2 and TRBJ2-6 proteins, appears as EPEVTQTPSHQVTQMGQEVILRCVPISNHLYFYWYRQILGQKVEFLVSFYNNEISEKSEIFDDQFSVERPDGSNFTLKIRSTKLEDSAMYFCASSSRESSGANVLTFGAGSRLTVL.